Listed below are T cell receptor beta chains from one sample, sequenced in a study of cytotoxic CD8 clonotypes in ibrutinib-treated CLL. Assay: immunoSEQ multiplex PCR; the TCRdb copy retains only in-frame clones and omits some. The sample consists of roughly 52,000 clones, 53% of them appearing once. The sample here was PBMCs, taken after 12 months of ibrutinib treatment. The receptors derive from a human donor with chronic lymphocytic leukemia. Both conserved end residues are part of each CDR3. Fields, in order: D gene, J gene, V gene, clone size, CDR3 DNA, CDR3 protein. D genes are given only for firm matches. Clone size appears in some rows only: once, few, many, or a class for an expanded clone.

-	TRBJ2-3	TRBV11-3	many	TGTGCCAGCAGCTCAGGGTTTGTTGGAGATACGCAGTATTTT	CASSSGFVGDTQYF
-	TRBJ2-7	TRBV28	many	TGTGCCAGCAGTTTAGGCCAGGCCCACGAGCAGTACTTC	CASSLGQAHEQYF
TRBD1	TRBJ2-1	TRBV30	-	TGTGCCTGGAATAATCCGGGACAGGGGAAGGGGTTCTTC	CAWNNPGQGKGFF
-	TRBJ2-6	TRBV19	-	TGTGCCAGTACTGACTCTGGGGCCAACGTCCTGACTTTC	CASTDSGANVLTF
-	TRBJ2-3	TRBV10-2	-	TGCGCCAGCAGTGAGTCGAACGACGCAAAGTACACAGATACGCAGTATTTT	CASSESNDAKYTDTQYF
TRBD1	TRBJ2-1	TRBV15	-	TGTGCCACCAGCAAGACAGGGGGTAACAATGAGCAGTTCTTC	CATSKTGGNNEQFF
TRBD1	TRBJ2-1	TRBV5-1	-	TGCGCCAGCAGCTTTTCCGGGACAGGGACCTACAATGAGCAGTTCTTC	CASSFSGTGTYNEQFF
-	TRBJ1-4	TRBV15	-	TGTGCCACCAGCGTTCGGACAGTTAATGAAAAACTGTTTTTT	CATSVRTVNEKLFF
TRBD1	TRBJ1-4	TRBV19	-	TGTGCCAGTAGTCCCCGGGACAGGGGGGAAAAACTGTTTTTT	CASSPRDRGEKLFF
-	TRBJ1-1	TRBV19	-	TGTGCCAGTAGTATAGACAGGGACGGGAACACTGAAGCTTTCTTT	CASSIDRDGNTEAFF
-	TRBJ1-2	TRBV30	few	TGTGCCTGGAGTCCCCACCAGGGTAGGGGCTACACCTTC	CAWSPHQGRGYTF
-	TRBJ2-1	TRBV27	-	TGTGCCAGCAGTTTACTCGGGCACAATGAGCAGTTCTTC	CASSLLGHNEQFF
-	TRBJ2-7	TRBV6-6	-	TGTGCCAGCAGTTCCCCAGGATCAGGGTCCCAAAAGTACTTC	CASSSPGSGSQKYF
TRBD1	TRBJ1-5	TRBV6-1	-	TGTGCCAGCAGTCAGACAGGGCCTGGGCGCCAGCATTTT	CASSQTGPGRQHF
-	TRBJ2-3	TRBV5-1	-	TGCGCCAGCAGAACCCGACAGTCTAGCACAGATACGCAGTATTTT	CASRTRQSSTDTQYF
-	TRBJ2-7	TRBV5-6	-	TGTGCCAGCAGCTGGGACGGAGGCTACGAGCAGTACTTC	CASSWDGGYEQYF
TRBD1	TRBJ2-5	TRBV11-1	-	TGTGCCAGCAGCTTAGGGACAGGAAGGGAGACCCAGTACTTC	CASSLGTGRETQYF
-	TRBJ2-7	TRBV27	-	TGTGCCACGGCGGACCACTACGAGCAGTACTTC	CATADHYEQYF
TRBD1	TRBJ2-7	TRBV29-1	-	TGCAGCGCCGGACAGGCGGACTACGAGCAGTACTTC	CSAGQADYEQYF
TRBD1	TRBJ2-1	TRBV10-3	few	TGTGCCAGCAGACCGGACAGGGGGTCTTACAATGAGCAGTTCTTC	CASRPDRGSYNEQFF
TRBD1	TRBJ2-5	TRBV6-1	-	TGTGCCATCCAGGACAGGGCGGTCCAAGAGACCCAGTACTTC	CAIQDRAVQETQYF
-	TRBJ2-5	TRBV20-1	-	TGCAGTGCTATAGCTCGGGAGACCCAGTACTTC	CSAIARETQYF
TRBD1	TRBJ2-1	TRBV18	-	TGTGCCAGCTCACCATACCAGGGAACAGGGGGAGGACATGAGCAGTTCTTC	CASSPYQGTGGGHEQFF
-	TRBJ1-5	TRBV20-1	-	TGCAGTGCCGGGGGGCGGCAGCCCCAGCATTTT	CSAGGRQPQHF
-	TRBJ2-6	TRBV7-6	-	TGTGCCAGCAGCTTACGCACTGGGGCCAACGTCCTGACTTTC	CASSLRTGANVLTF
-	TRBJ1-6	TRBV7-9	-	TGTGCCAGCAGCTTAGGAGGACAGCGATCACCCCTCCACTTT	CASSLGGQRSPLHF
-	TRBJ2-3	TRBV4-1	many	TGCGCCAGCAGCCAAGATCCCGCTAGCACAGATACGCAGTATTTT	CASSQDPASTDTQYF
-	TRBJ2-7	TRBV2	few	TGTGCCAGCAGTGTGGAAGGGGACTACGAGCAGTACTTC	CASSVEGDYEQYF
-	TRBJ2-2	TRBV27	-	TGTGCCAGCAGTTTTCAGGGAAACACCGGGGAGCTGTTTTTT	CASSFQGNTGELFF
-	TRBJ2-3	TRBV27	few	TGTGCCAGCAGTTTATCCCCTGAAAGGGGAGATACGCAGTATTTT	CASSLSPERGDTQYF
TRBD2	TRBJ2-1	TRBV5-4	-	TGTGCCAGCAGCTTGGGTAGCGGGAGCTACAATGAGCAGTTCTTC	CASSLGSGSYNEQFF
-	TRBJ1-2	TRBV5-6	-	TGTGCCAGCAGCTTCGTCGGGGTGTATGGCTACACCTTC	CASSFVGVYGYTF
TRBD1	TRBJ1-1	TRBV28	-	TGTGCCACCATACCCTGGACAGGGGGCTTCGAAGCTTTCTTT	CATIPWTGGFEAFF
TRBD1	TRBJ1-4	TRBV5-6	-	TGTGCCAGCAGCGAAGGACAGGGGGCGCTTTATGAAAAACTGTTTTTT	CASSEGQGALYEKLFF
TRBD2	TRBJ2-3	TRBV5-4	-	TGTGCCAGCAGTAAGGGGCTAGCGGGAGGTACTAGCACAGATACGCAGTATTTT	CASSKGLAGGTSTDTQYF
TRBD1	TRBJ2-7	TRBV27	-	TGTGCCAGCAGTCCCGGACAGGCGAAGGGCTACGAGCAGTACTTC	CASSPGQAKGYEQYF
TRBD1	TRBJ1-1	TRBV30	few	TGTGCCTGGAGTGTGCAGGGGGTTGGCACTGAAGCTTTCTTT	CAWSVQGVGTEAFF
TRBD2	TRBJ2-3	TRBV13	few	TGTGCCAGCAGCGATAGCGGGAGGGGTGATACGCAGTATTTT	CASSDSGRGDTQYF
-	TRBJ1-1	TRBV27	few	TGTGCCTCCTCCGGGGGGTACACTGAAGCTTTCTTT	CASSGGYTEAFF
-	TRBJ1-4	TRBV6-1	once	TGTGCCAGCAGTGGGGGACTTCGGAATGAAAAACTGTTTTTT	CASSGGLRNEKLFF
-	TRBJ1-5	TRBV30	few	TGTGCCTGGAGTTACCAGGGGAATCAGCCCCAGCATTTT	CAWSYQGNQPQHF
TRBD2	TRBJ2-1	TRBV11-1	few	TGTGCCAGCAGCTTAGCGTTGTCCATGGCTAGCGGGACCCATGAGCAGTTCTTC	CASSLALSMASGTHEQFF
-	TRBJ2-5	TRBV28	few	TGTGCCAGCACCCTTTCCGGGGAACAGACCCAGTACTTC	CASTLSGEQTQYF
-	TRBJ2-5	TRBV5-4	-	TGTGCCAGCAGCTTGGACGTGGTTAGACAAGAGACCCAGTACTTC	CASSLDVVRQETQYF
-	TRBJ1-1	TRBV19	-	TGTGCCAGTAGTCCTTCCGGGACAAGTGAAGCTTTCTTT	CASSPSGTSEAFF
-	TRBJ1-1	TRBV29-1	-	TGCAGCGGGAGCGTTATGAACACTGAAGCTTTCTTT	CSGSVMNTEAFF
TRBD1	TRBJ1-5	TRBV27	-	TGTGCCAGCAGGAAGGAGACAGGGGGCAATCAGCCCCAGCATTTT	CASRKETGGNQPQHF
-	TRBJ2-7	TRBV21-1	-	TGTGCCAGCAGCGAGGGAGCCCACGAGCAGTACTTC	CASSEGAHEQYF
TRBD2	TRBJ2-1	TRBV9	-	TGTGCCAGCAGCTCGCGGACTAGCGGGAGTTCCTACAATGAGCAGTTCTTC	CASSSRTSGSSYNEQFF
-	TRBJ2-1	TRBV10-3	-	TGTGCCATCAGCCTAGCACAGGGTGGCTACAATGAGCAGTTCTTC	CAISLAQGGYNEQFF
-	TRBJ1-1	TRBV18	-	TGTGCCAGCTCACCTGAGGGGGGGCAGAGGACTGAAGCTTTCTTT	CASSPEGGQRTEAFF
TRBD1	TRBJ1-1	TRBV29-1	-	TGCAGCGTTCTCCCCGGGACAGGGCGAAACGAAGCTTTCTTT	CSVLPGTGRNEAFF
-	TRBJ2-2	TRBV19	few	TGTGCCAGTAGTATTAACGGGGGCGTCACCGGGGAGCTGTTTTTT	CASSINGGVTGELFF
-	TRBJ2-6	TRBV2	medium-sized	TGTGCCAGCAGGGGCTCCGGGGCCAACGTCCTGACTTTC	CASRGSGANVLTF
-	TRBJ2-1	TRBV2	-	TGTGCCAGCAGTTTCCGGGGGACCTACAATGAGCAGTTCTTC	CASSFRGTYNEQFF
TRBD1	TRBJ2-3	TRBV4-1	-	TGCGCCAGCAGCCAAGATCAGGGGGCCCGGACAGATACGCAGTATTTT	CASSQDQGARTDTQYF
-	TRBJ1-5	TRBV15	-	TGTGCCACCAGTAAAGCGGGAGTCGGCAATCAGCCCCAGCATTTT	CATSKAGVGNQPQHF
TRBD2	TRBJ2-3	TRBV7-3	-	TGTGCCAGCAGCTTAGGACTAGCGGGAGGCCTTAGCACAGATACGCAGTATTTT	CASSLGLAGGLSTDTQYF
-	TRBJ2-5	TRBV21-1	few	TGTGCCAGCAGCAAAATTGGCACTAGCGGGAGGGGGGCCCAAGAGACCCAGTACTTC	CASSKIGTSGRGAQETQYF
TRBD1	TRBJ1-4	TRBV5-1	-	TGCGCCAGCAGCTTCGGGACAGGGGAGGAAAAACTGTTTTTT	CASSFGTGEEKLFF